The TCR beta chain described here comes from a study of Ad26.COV2.S vaccination and SARS-CoV-2 variants. Overall study: Dosing was one shot or two shots 56 days apart. The study, taken as a whole, reports: Vaccinees reportedly had broad spike-specific CD8+ and CD4+ T cell responses. The TCR-based breadth and depth measures might underestimate overall T cell responses.

The V end was cut by 0 bases, the J end by 8 bases, with 19 bases between. CDR1 is LGHNA and CDR2 is YSLEER in the germline V gene. This CDR3 has 16 amino acids. Sample treatment: over 15 received Ad26.COV2.S at low or high dose, single or two shots; about 5 received placebo; per-sample allocation not given. Samples analyzed were those drawn on day 63 after the first vaccine or placebo injection. The individual, an adult aged 18-55 years, was a donor in Boston. Using immunoSEQ multiplex PCR, the repertoire was profiled, and TCRdb retains in-frame clones only, with some absent. The sample shows some 420,000 clones, roughly 90% of them seen only once. Comment on this clone: Its target is unknown.

This chain uses TRBV4-3 with TRBJ1-2; TRBD1 might be the D (5 bases). The sequences come from peripheral blood, collected in a trial of Ad26.COV2.S vaccine versus placebo. This clonotype was sampled from a person between 18 and 59 years old who received the Ad26.COV2.S COVID-19 vaccine or a placebo. The CDR3 region is CASSQDLGQAIIGYTF. The CDR3 DNA reads TGCGCCAGCAGCCAAGATCTGGGGCAGGCAATAATCGGCTACACCTTC.